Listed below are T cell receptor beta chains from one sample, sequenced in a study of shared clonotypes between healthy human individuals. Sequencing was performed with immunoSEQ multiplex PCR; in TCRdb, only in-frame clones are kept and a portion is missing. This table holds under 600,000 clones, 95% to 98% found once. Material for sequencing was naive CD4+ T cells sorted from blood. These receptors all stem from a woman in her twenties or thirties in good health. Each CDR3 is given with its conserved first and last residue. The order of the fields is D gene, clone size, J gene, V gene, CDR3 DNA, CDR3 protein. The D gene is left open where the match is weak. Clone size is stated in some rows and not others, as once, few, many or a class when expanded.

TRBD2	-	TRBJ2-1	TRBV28	TGTGCCAGCAGTTTGCCGACTAGCGGGACCTACAATGAGCAGTTCTTC	CASSLPTSGTYNEQFF
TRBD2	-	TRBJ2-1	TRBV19	TGTGCCAGTAGATTTACTAGCGGTGCCTACAATGAGCAGTTCTTC	CASRFTSGAYNEQFF
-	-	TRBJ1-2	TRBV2	TGTGCCAGCAGAAATGCCCCGGCGGGGGGCTACACCTTC	CASRNAPAGGYTF
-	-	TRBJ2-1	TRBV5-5	TGTGCCAGCAGTTCAGGGCGGCGGGACTACAATGAGCAGTTCTTC	CASSSGRRDYNEQFF
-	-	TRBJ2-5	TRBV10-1	TGCGCCAGCAGTGAGTCAGGTCGGGGTCTGGAGACCCAGTACTTC	CASSESGRGLETQYF
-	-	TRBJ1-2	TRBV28	TGTGCCAGCAGTTTCCAAACAGTGAACTATGGCTACACCTTC	CASSFQTVNYGYTF
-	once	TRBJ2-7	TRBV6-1	TGTGCCAGCAGTGAAGCGCTTCTAGCGAGAGGGTACGAGCAGTACTTC	CASSEALLARGYEQYF
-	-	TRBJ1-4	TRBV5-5	TGTGCCAGCAGCTTGCGCATTGACAGATCCAATGAAAAACTGTTTTTT	CASSLRIDRSNEKLFF
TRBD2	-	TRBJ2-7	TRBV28	TGTGCCAGCAGTTCACTAGCGTACTACGAGCAGTACTTC	CASSSLAYYEQYF
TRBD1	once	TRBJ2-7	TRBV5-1	TGCGCCAGCCGCCCGGGACAGCTGTACGAGCAGTACTTC	CASRPGQLYEQYF
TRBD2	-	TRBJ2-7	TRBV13	TGTGCCAGCAGCTCGAGCGGGGGGGCCTACGAGCAGTACTTC	CASSSSGGAYEQYF
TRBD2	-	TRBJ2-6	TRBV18	TGTGCCAGCTTAACTAGCGGGAGTATCTCTGGGGCCAACGTCCTGACTTTC	CASLTSGSISGANVLTF
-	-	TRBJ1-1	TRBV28	TGTGCCAGCAGTCTCCGACAGAACACTGAAGCTTTCTTT	CASSLRQNTEAFF
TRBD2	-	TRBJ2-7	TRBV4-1	TGCGCCAGCAGCCCACGACTCACAGCGGGACCCACTCCCGGCGAGCAGTACTTC	CASSPRLTAGPTPGEQYF
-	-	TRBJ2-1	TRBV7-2	TGTGCCAGCAGCTTAAAGGCGGGAAGCTACAATGAGCAGTTCTTC	CASSLKAGSYNEQFF
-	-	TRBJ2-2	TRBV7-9	TGTGCCAGCAGCTTAGATACCGGGGAGCTGTTTTTT	CASSLDTGELFF
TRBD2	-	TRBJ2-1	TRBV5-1	TGCGCCAGCAGCTTGGACCCTAGCGGGAGCTACAATGAGCAGTTCTTC	CASSLDPSGSYNEQFF
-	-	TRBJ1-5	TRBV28	TGTGCTGGGGGAGTTTGGGGCAATCAGCCCCAGCATTTT	CAGGVWGNQPQHF
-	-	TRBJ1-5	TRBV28	TGTGCCAGCAGTCCCAGGGGCCTGGGCAATCAGCCCCAGCATTTT	CASSPRGLGNQPQHF
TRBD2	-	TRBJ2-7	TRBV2	TGTGCCAGCAGCCTTGGGACTAGCGGAACCTACGTGCAGTACTTC	CASSLGTSGTYVQYF